The present T cell receptor beta chain was sequenced within a study of CD8+ T cells in alopecia areata. The overall study: Administration of oral tofacitinib to treated patients was at 5 to 10 mg twice daily. Study results and limitations: Sequence data from scalp samples additionally include resident alphabeta T cells of normal skin. Lesional scalp exceeded normal scalp in clonality, especially in alopecia totalis/universalis.

Germline CDR1 and CDR2: MNHEY and SMNVEV (reference sequence). The CDR3 length is 14 residues. V gave up 3 bases and J gave up 4 bases, with 12 bases separating them. Sequencing used cDNA as its template, made by extracting RNA and reverse transcribing it. The repertoire was sequenced with immunoSEQ multiplex PCR; TCRdb's copy has only in-frame clones and lacks some. Here the sample spans approximately 140,000 clones, more than 40% being singletons. A remark on this clone: What it recognizes is unknown.

It was from alopecia areata patients that lesional scalp punch biopsies and peripheral blood were collected. The chain uses TRBV27 and TRBJ2-5; D uncertain. Sequenced: CD4+ T cells sorted from blood. The receptor was derived from a human donor with alopecia areata. As DNA, the CDR3 is TGTGCCAGCAGTTTCCTGAGTACCCCAGAGACCCAGTACTTC. This gives the protein CASSFLSTPETQYF.